This T cell receptor (beta chain) comes out of a study of blood T cell repertoires in COVID-19. The data were produced by immunoSEQ multiplex PCR, yet TCRdb's version contains in-frame clones alone and is incomplete. Of 50,000 to 65,000 clones in the sample, 85% to 90% were seen once. The sequenced material came from peripheral blood. This clonotype was obtained from a human donor in a cohort sampled during active COVID-19.

CDR3 in amino acids: CASSFALALDTQYF. Here the CDR3 DNA reads TGCGCCAGCAGCTTTGCACTAGCGTTGGATACGCAGTATTTT. This chain joins TRBV5-1 and TRBJ2-3; TRBD2 matches at 7 bases. The ends lost 2 bases at V and 6 bases at J; junction bases unmatched: 6. Germline loops: CDR1 SGHRS, CDR2 YFSETQ. This CDR3 contains 14 residues. The whole variable domain, filled in from reference TRBV5-1 and TRBJ2-3, reads KAGVTQTPRYLIKTRGQQVTLSCSPISGHRSVSWYQQTPGQGLQFLFEYFSETQRNKGNFPGRFSGRQFSNSRSEMNVSTLELGDSALYLCASSFALALDTQYFGPGTRLTVL.